A single sample is the source of the 20 T cell receptor beta chains below, sequenced in a study of immune characterization of retroperitoneal liposarcoma. TCRdb redid the calling of the PCR reads with MiXCR, one entry per CDR3 protein. Of around 19,000 distinct CDR3 sequences listed, more than 30% are singletons. Sequenced material: blood. These receptor sequences come from a male donor with retroperitoneal liposarcoma.

This chain joins TRBV11-2 and TRBJ2-1; D is unclear. The CDR3 spans 16 residues. Trimming cost V 5 bases and J 0 bases, with 14 bases left between them. Germline V gives CDR1 SGHAT, CDR2 FQNNGV. CDR3 DNA sequence: TGTGCCAGCAGCCCCTTCCCAGAGTGCTCCTACAATGAGCAGTTCTTC. Translating gives CASSPFPECSYNEQFF.

This clonotype is deemed medium-sized. This sequence joins TRBV7-2 and TRBJ2-1, with 9 bases matching TRBD1. CDR1 and CDR2 from the germline V gene are SGHTA and FQGNSA. Losses at the gene ends were 5 bases for V and 13 bases for J; bases not matched to a gene: 18. This CDR3 has 16 amino acids. CDR3 in amino acids: CASSRTGVPQQETQFF. Here the CDR3 DNA reads TGTGCCAGCAGCCGGACAGGGGTCCCCCAACAAGAGACCCAGTTCTTC.

This clonotype was seen ten or more times. This chain connects TRBV12-3 or TRBV12-4 to TRBJ2-1; the D is unclear. Gene TRBJ2-7 matches the end of the DNA better, so the J call may be wrong. The CDR3 is 14 amino acids. CDR3 amino acids: CASSPGSSSYEQYF. The CDR3 DNA reads TGTGCCAGCAGCCCTGGGTCTTCCTCCTACGAGCAGTACTTC.

The chain combines TRBV6-6 with TRBJ1-2, with a tentative D call TRBD1 (6 bases). Trimming took 2 bases from V and 5 from J, leaving 9 bases between them. In germline, CDR1 is MNHNY, CDR2 SVGAGI (reference sequence). The CDR3 contains 13 residues. CDR3 in DNA: TGTGCCAGCAGTTACAACAGGGCGTATGGCTACACCTTC. It yields the protein CASSYNRAYGYTF.

This chain uses TRBV11-3 with TRBJ2-1, with 12 bases aligning to TRBD1. The J call is in doubt because the DNA end fits TRBJ2-7 better. This CDR3 is 15 amino acids long. Germline assignment: CDR1 SGHNT and CDR2 YENEEA. CDR3 sequence reads: CASSPPGQGADEQYF. In nucleotides, the CDR3 is TGTGCCAGCAGCCCTCCGGGACAGGGGGCCGATGAGCAGTACTTC.

The chain carries TRBV6-1 and TRBJ1-1, with D uncertain. Germline CDR1 and CDR2: MNHNS and SASEGT. This CDR3 is 14 amino acids long. Between the trimmed V and J ends, which lost 2 bases and 4 bases, there was a span of 11 bases. CDR3 in amino acids: CASSESGGVTEAFF. The CDR3 DNA sequence: TGTGCCAGCAGTGAATCCGGCGGGGTCACTGAAGCTTTCTTT.

This clonotype has at least ten counts. The rearrangement joins TRBV6-6 to TRBJ2-5; D uncertain. The end of the DNA aligns better with TRBJ2-7, so the J call may be wrong. There are 14 residues in the CDR3. Germline lookup yields CDR1 MNHNY and CDR2 SVGAGI (reference sequence). The DNA for the CDR3 is TGTGCCAGCAGTTACTTAGGCGGAACCTACGAGCAGTACTTC. The encoded protein is CASSYLGGTYEQYF.

To note about this clonotype: This sequence may be a read error, since a much larger clone differs from it by one base. The chain employs TRBV6-1 and TRBJ2-6, with D tentatively TRBD1 (6 bases). Germline V CDR1 and CDR2: MNHNS, SASEGT. The CDR3 loop spans 15 amino acids. The CDR3 nucleotides are TGTGCCAGCAGTAAGGGACACTCTGGGGCCAACTTCCTGACTTTC. The encoded protein is CASSKGHSGANFLTF.

This clonotype has more than one count but fewer than ten. J is TRBJ2-1 and V is TRBV7-9; no definite D call. Per germline, CDR1 SEHNR and CDR2 FQNEAQ (reference sequence). V lost 2 bases, J lost 2 bases, and 10 bases lay in between. This CDR3 comprises 15 residues. CDR3 amino acids: CASSLIPSTYNEQFF. CDR3 sequence (DNA): TGTGCCAGCAGCTTAATTCCCAGCACCTACAATGAGCAGTTCTTC.

To note about this clonotype: Just one base apart from a much larger clone, this may be a read error. J is TRBJ2-4 and V is TRBV7-3; no clear D gene. The DNA end favors TRBJ2-1, so the J call may be wrong. The CDR3 spans 15 residues. CDR1 is SGHTA, CDR2 FQGTGA, per germline. CDR3: CASSSPLSDQETQFF. The CDR3 DNA is TGTGCCAGCAGCTCTCCTCTCAGCGACCAAGAGACCCAGTTCTTC.

This clonotype was detected a few times. This chain connects TRBV7-6 to TRBJ2-1; possibly TRBD1 or TRBD2 for D (7 bases each). The CDR3 is made up of 17 amino acids. CDR1 and CDR2 from the germline V gene are SGHVS and FNYEAQ. The ends were cut back, 6 bases at V and 10 bases at J, with 28 bases in the middle. Written as DNA, the CDR3 is TGTGCCAGCAGATCTAACCAGGGGGGGCGGGGAACCTACGAGCAGTTCTTC. Its protein product is CASRSNQGGRGTYEQFF.

Worth noting for this clonotype: The limits of the CDR3 on the DNA are not certain, so only TCRdb's listed CDR3 is given. The chain employs TRBV7-6 and TRBJ2-1; TRBD1 reflects the table's D call only, with no check against the DNA. The germline CDR1 and CDR2 sequences are SGHVS and FNYEAQ. The CDR3 length is 24 residues, termini included. The CDR3 protein is CASSSGTGGSGANVLTFGSNEQFF.

This clonotype was seen more than once but under ten times. The gene calls are TRBV6-1 and TRBJ2-2, with 10 bases fitting TRBD1. V gave up 2 bases and J gave up 6 bases; unmatched junction bases: 3. Germline-derived CDR1 and CDR2 are MNHNS and SASEGT. CDR3 length: 15 amino acids. CDR3 DNA sequence: TGTGCCAGCAGTGAAACCGGACAGGGGGCCGGGGAGCTGTTTTTT. Encoded protein: CASSETGQGAGELFF.

This clonotype was recorded many times. The chain has TRBV6-1 and TRBJ2-3, with TRBD2 as a possible D gene (6 bases). This CDR3 region has 15 residues. V lost 6 bases to trimming and J lost 1 base, with 14 bases between them. Germline V lookup: CDR1 MNHNS, CDR2 SASEGT. The CDR3 nucleotides read TGTGCCAGCAGCCGGGACTTCGGCGGCACAGATACGCAGTATTTT. As protein: CASSRDFGGTDTQYF.

This clonotype was seen just once. This chain joins TRBV12-3 or TRBV12-4 and TRBJ1-2; D ambiguous. The CDR3 covers 12 residues. V was trimmed by 6 bases and J by 2 bases, leaving 7 bases between them. CDR3 nucleotide sequence: TGTGCCAGCAGCTCCAGAAACTATGGCTACACCTTC. This sequence encodes CASSSRNYGYTF.

V is TRBV7-2 and J is TRBJ2-1; 7 bases align to TRBD1. The CDR3 totals 14 residues. The V gene's germline CDR1 is SGHTA and CDR2 FQGNSA. V shed 7 bases and J 9 bases; nucleotides not matched to a gene: 12. The DNA for the CDR3 is TGTGCCAGCAACCCAGGACAGGCCAGTAGTGAGCAGTTCTTC. Translation gives CASNPGQASSEQFF. The variable domain in full, with the rest retrieved from reference TRBV7-2 and TRBJ2-1, is GAGVSQSPSNKVTEKGKDVELRCDPISGHTALYWYRQSLGQGLEFLIYFQGNSAPDKSGLPSDRFSAERTGGSVSTLTIQRTQQEDSAVYLCASNPGQASSEQFFGPGTRLTVL.

This clonotype was seen many times. The chain joins TRBV6-1 to TRBJ2-1; TRBD1 matches at 10 bases. CDR1 is MNHNS and CDR2 is SASEGT in the germline V gene. With 6 bases clipped from V and 6 bases from J, the junction kept 8 bases outside the gene matches. This CDR3 contains 15 residues. CDR3 protein: CASRPGQGSGNEQFF. In DNA form, the CDR3 reads TGTGCCAGCAGGCCGGGACAGGGGAGCGGCAATGAGCAGTTCTTC.

V and J are TRBV11-3 and TRBJ1-1; unclear D gene. Germline CDR1 SGHNT, CDR2 YENEEA. CDR3 length: 13 amino acids. Trimming pared 2 bases from V and 6 bases from J, leaving 10 bases between. The CDR3 DNA reads TGTGCCAGCAGCTTAATGGATGGGGCTGAAGCTTTCTTT. This codes for CASSLMDGAEAFF.

Judged by abundance, this clonotype is medium-sized. The chain combines TRBV7-9 with TRBJ2-7, with unresolved D. Germline-derived CDR1 and CDR2 are SEHNR and FQNEAQ (reference sequence). V was shortened by 3 bases and J by 2 bases, with 14 bases between the two germline ends. This CDR3 has 15 residues. CDR3 protein: CASSFPGYSTYEQYF. The CDR3 nucleotides are TGTGCCAGCAGCTTCCCGGGTTACAGTACCTACGAGCAGTACTTC.

The rearrangement uses TRBV7-2 and TRBJ2-5; TRBD2 matches 7 bases. V was clipped by 0 bases and J by 9 bases; unmatched bases: 1. The CDR3 consists of 12 residues. CDR1 is SGHTA, CDR2 FQGNSA, per germline. The CDR3 DNA sequence: TGTGCCAGCAGCTTAGCGGGGGGGGCCCAGTACTTC. Encoded protein: CASSLAGGAQYF.